One T cell receptor beta chain is described in this entry. Tumor samples were taken before definitive surgery or chemotherapy. This specimen comes from a study of high-grade serous ovarian cancer treatment subgroups. Generated by immunoSEQ multiplex PCR, the TCRdb table keeps only in-frame clones and is missing some. The data contain some 5,700 clones, roughly 62% of them singletons. V was clipped by 0 bases and J by 2 bases, with 5 bases between them. The CDR3 loop spans 14 amino acids. CDR1 LGHNA and CDR2 YNFKEQ come from the germline V gene. J is TRBJ2-1 and V is TRBV4-2, with D uncertain. Sequenced sample: tumor tissue. The TCR sequence derives from a human donor with high-grade serous ovarian cancer. The CDR3 bases are TGTGCCAGCAGCCAAGATCCGACCTACAATGAGCAGTTCTTC. Translated, it gives CASSQDPTYNEQFF.